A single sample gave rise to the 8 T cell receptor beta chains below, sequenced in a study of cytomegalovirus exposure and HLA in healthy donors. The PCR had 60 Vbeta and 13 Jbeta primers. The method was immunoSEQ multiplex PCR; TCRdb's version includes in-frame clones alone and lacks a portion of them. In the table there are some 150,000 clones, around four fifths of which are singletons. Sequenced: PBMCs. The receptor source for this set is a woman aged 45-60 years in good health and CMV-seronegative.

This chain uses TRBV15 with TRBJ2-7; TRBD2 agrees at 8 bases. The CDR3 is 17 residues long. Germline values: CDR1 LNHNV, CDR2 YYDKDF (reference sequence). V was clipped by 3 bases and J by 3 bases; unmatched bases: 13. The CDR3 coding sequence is TGTGCCACCAGCAGTCCCTCGGAACTAGCGGCTAACTACGAGCAGTACTTC. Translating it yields CATSSPSELAANYEQYF.

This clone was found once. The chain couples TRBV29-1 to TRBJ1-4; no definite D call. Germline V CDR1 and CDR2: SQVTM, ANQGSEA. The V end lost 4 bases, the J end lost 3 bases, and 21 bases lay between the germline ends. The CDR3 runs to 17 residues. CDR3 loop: CSVGIFRPEEANEKLFF. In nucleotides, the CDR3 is TGCAGCGTTGGAATATTCCGACCGGAGGAGGCTAATGAAAAACTGTTTTTT. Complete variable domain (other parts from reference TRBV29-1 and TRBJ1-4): SAVISQKPSRDICQRGTSLTIQCQVDSQVTMMFWYRQQPGQSLTLIATANQGSEATYESGFVIDKFPISRPNLTFSTLTVSNMSPEDSSIYLCSVGIFRPEEANEKLFFGSGTQLSVL.

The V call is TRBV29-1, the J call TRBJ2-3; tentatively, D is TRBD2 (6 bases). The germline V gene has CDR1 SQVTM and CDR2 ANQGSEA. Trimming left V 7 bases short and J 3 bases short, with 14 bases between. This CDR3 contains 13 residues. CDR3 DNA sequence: TGCAGCGGCGGGACGGTATTAACAGATACGCAGTATTTT. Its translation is CSGGTVLTDTQYF.

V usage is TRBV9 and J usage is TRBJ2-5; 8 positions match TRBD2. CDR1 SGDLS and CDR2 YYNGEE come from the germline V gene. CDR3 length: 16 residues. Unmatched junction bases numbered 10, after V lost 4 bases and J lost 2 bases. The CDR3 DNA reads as TGTGCCAGCAGCCCACGACATATAGCGGGGCAAGAGACCCAGTACTTC. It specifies CASSPRHIAGQETQYF.

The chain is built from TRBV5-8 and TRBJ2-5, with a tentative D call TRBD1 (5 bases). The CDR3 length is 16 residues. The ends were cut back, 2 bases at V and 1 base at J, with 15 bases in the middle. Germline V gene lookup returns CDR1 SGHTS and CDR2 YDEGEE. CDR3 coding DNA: TGTGCCAGCAGCTTTGGCAGGGTCCAAATCCAAGAGACCCAGTACTTC. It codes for CASSFGRVQIQETQYF.

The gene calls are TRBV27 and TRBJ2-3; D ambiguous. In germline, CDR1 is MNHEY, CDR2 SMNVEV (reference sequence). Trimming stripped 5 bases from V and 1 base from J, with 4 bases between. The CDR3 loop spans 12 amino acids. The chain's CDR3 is CASSRGTDTQYF. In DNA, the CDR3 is TGTGCCAGCAGTAGAGGCACAGATACGCAGTATTTT.

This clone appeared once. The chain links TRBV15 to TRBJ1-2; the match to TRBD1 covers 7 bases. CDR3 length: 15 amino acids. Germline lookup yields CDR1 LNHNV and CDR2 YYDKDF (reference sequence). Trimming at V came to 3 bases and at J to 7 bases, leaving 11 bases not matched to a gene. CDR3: CATSSYLQGEAGYTF. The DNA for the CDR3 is TGTGCCACCAGCAGTTACCTTCAGGGGGAGGCTGGCTACACCTTC.

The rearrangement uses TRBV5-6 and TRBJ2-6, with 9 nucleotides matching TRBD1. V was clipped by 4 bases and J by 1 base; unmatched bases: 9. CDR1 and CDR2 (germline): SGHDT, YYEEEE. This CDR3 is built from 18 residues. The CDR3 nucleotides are TGTGCCAGCAGCGGGAGTCCCGGGACAGGGTCTGGGGCCAACGTCCTGACTTTC. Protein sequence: CASSGSPGTGSGANVLTF.